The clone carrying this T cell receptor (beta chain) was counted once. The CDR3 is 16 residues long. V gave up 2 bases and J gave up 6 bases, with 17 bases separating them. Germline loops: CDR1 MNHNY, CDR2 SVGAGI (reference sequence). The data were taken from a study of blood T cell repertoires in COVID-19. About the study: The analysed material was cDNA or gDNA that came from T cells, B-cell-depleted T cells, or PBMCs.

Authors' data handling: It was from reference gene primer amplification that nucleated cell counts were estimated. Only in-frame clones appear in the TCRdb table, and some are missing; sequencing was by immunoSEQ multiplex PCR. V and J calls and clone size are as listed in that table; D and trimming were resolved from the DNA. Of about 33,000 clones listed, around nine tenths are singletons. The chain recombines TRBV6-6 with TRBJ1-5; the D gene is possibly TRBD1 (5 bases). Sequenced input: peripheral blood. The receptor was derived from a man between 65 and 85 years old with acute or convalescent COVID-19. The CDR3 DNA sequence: TGTGCCAGCAGTTACCAGGCAGGGACTTTGGGTCAGCCCCAGCATTTT. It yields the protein CASSYQAGTLGQPQHF.